These 13 T cell receptor beta chains came from one sample sequenced in a study of T-cell reconstitution after alpha-beta-depleted transplantation in children (dated by TCRdb to about 2016). The library was obtained by PCR. The sample was run on an Illumina HiSeq 2500. TCR library preparation used molecular barcoding, with unique molecular identifiers applied to normalize quantification of the TCRbeta repertoire. TCRdb ran its own pipeline on the public reads, namely fastp trimming at Q25 and MiXCR clone calling, and kept in-frame beta chains. Duplicate CDR3 protein sequences are folded into a single record with the most common DNA and genes. Within this sample are hundreds of thousands of distinct CDR3 sequences, with approximately 17% of them counted one time only. The ten largest account for 1.1% of the sample. Here the sequenced sample was PBMCs from the stem cell graft donor, taken from the stem cell graft. All receptors derive from a human donor who donated a stem cell graft to a child with acute myeloid leukemia.

This clonotype was detected many times. The chain recombines TRBV10-3 with TRBJ1-1, with D perhaps matching TRBD1 (6 bases). Per germline, CDR1 ENHRY and CDR2 SYGVKD. This CDR3 region has 12 residues. The V gene lost 6 bases and the J gene lost 8 bases, with 13 bases spanning the gap. This chain's CDR3 is CAIRGVRGEAFF. CDR3 DNA: TGTGCCATCAGAGGGGTCAGGGGAGAAGCTTTCTTT.

In its sample, this clonotype was seen a few times. The chain links TRBV20-1 to TRBJ2-3; tentatively, D is TRBD1 (5 bases). V gave up 0 bases and J gave up 2 bases, with 9 bases separating them. The CDR3 is made up of 14 amino acids. Germline V gene lookup returns CDR1 DFQATT and CDR2 SNEGSKA (reference sequence). CDR3 nucleotide sequence: TGCAGTGCTAGAGATCAGGGCTCCACAGATACGCAGTATTTT. It is translated as CSARDQGSTDTQYF.

In its sample, this clonotype was seen many times. The J gene is TRBJ1-2, the V gene TRBV20-1; a weak D match, TRBD1 (6 bases). The V gene lost 5 bases and the J gene lost 5 bases, with 9 bases spanning the gap. Germline V lookup: CDR1 DFQATT, CDR2 SNEGSKA (reference sequence). CDR3 size: 11 residues. The CDR3 here is CSALQGYGYTF. In DNA, the CDR3 is TGCAGTGCTCTGCAGGGGTATGGCTACACCTTC.

This clonotype was seen at least ten times. This chain connects TRBV29-1 to TRBJ2-1; 10 positions agree with TRBD1. The CDR3 extends over 14 amino acids. Germline V gene lookup returns CDR1 SQVTM and CDR2 ANQGSEA. With V trimmed by 4 bases and J by 6 bases, 6 bases remained unmatched. CDR3 sequence (DNA): TGCAGCGTTGTCGGGACAGGGGTGGTCAATGAGCAGTTCTTC. This sequence encodes CSVVGTGVVNEQFF.

This clonotype came up many times. The V gene is TRBV20-1, the J gene TRBJ1-2, with unresolved D. This CDR3 contains 13 residues. V was shortened by 3 bases and J by 0 bases, with 8 bases between the two germline ends. CDR1 DFQATT and CDR2 SNEGSKA come from the germline V gene (reference sequence). The CDR3 nucleotides read TGCAGTGCTAGGGTAGACACTAACTATGGCTACACCTTC. Translated, it gives CSARVDTNYGYTF.

This clonotype has a count of ten or more. V is TRBV6-1 and J is TRBJ2-3; perhaps D is TRBD1 or TRBD2 (5 bases each). The ends were cut back, 6 bases at V and 3 bases at J, with 16 bases in the middle. The CDR3 is 15 residues long. In germline, CDR1 is MNHNS, CDR2 SASEGT. The CDR3 sequence is CASRHEGSGTDTQYF. The CDR3 nucleotides read TGTGCCAGCAGGCACGAGGGTTCAGGGACAGATACGCAGTATTTT.

This clonotype has at least ten counts. This chain joins TRBV20-1 and TRBJ2-1; D uncertain. The CDR3 consists of 12 residues. Between the trimmed V and J ends, which lost 6 bases and 7 bases, there was a span of 13 bases. Germline V gives CDR1 DFQATT, CDR2 SNEGSKA (reference sequence). The CDR3 protein is CSAMLRINEQFF. In nucleotides, the CDR3 is TGCAGTGCAATGCTTAGGATAAATGAGCAGTTCTTC.

This clonotype was seen many times. CDR3 region: CSATNRGGGSTDTQYF. CDR3 nucleotides: TGCAGTGCCACAAACCGGGGTGGGGGTAGCACAGATACGCAGTATTTT. This chain joins TRBV20-1 and TRBJ2-3, with D tentatively TRBD1 or TRBD2 (5 bases each). The length of the CDR3 is 16 residues. Germline V CDR1 and CDR2: DFQATT, SNEGSKA (reference sequence). Trimming pared 6 bases from V and 0 bases from J, leaving 19 bases between.

This clonotype showed up just a few times. The chain is built from TRBV5-1 and TRBJ1-2; perhaps TRBD1 as D (5 bases). V was cut by 0 bases and J by 6 bases, with 12 bases left in between. The CDR3 runs to 14 residues. CDR1 and CDR2 (germline): SGHRS, YFSETQ. The chain's CDR3 is CASSLAGTRNGYTF. DNA for the CDR3: TGCGCCAGCAGCTTGGCCGGGACCAGAAATGGCTACACCTTC.

The V call is TRBV12-3 or TRBV12-4, the J call TRBJ1-5; D perhaps matches TRBD1 (6 bases). This CDR3 contains 14 residues. Trimming took off 3 bases at V and 4 bases at J, with 10 bases between the two ends. The CDR3 sequence: CASSLDQGNQPQHF. The CDR3 DNA reads as TGTGCCAGCAGTTTGGATCAGGGGAATCAGCCCCAGCATTTT.

V and J are TRBV7-2 and TRBJ2-1, with D unclear. V lost 3 bases and J 6 bases, leaving 9 bases between the germline ends. CDR3 length: 13 residues. The germline V gene has CDR1 SGHTA and CDR2 FQGNSA. The CDR3 region is CASSFKGSNEQFF. The DNA for the CDR3 is TGTGCCAGCAGCTTCAAAGGTTCCAATGAGCAGTTCTTC.

This clonotype appeared many times. The CDR3 DNA sequence: TGTGCCAGCAGTTGGACGGGCCCCTACGAGCAGTACTTC. It specifies CASSWTGPYEQYF. The V gene is TRBV12-3 or TRBV12-4, the J gene TRBJ2-7; no firm D call. V was trimmed by 4 bases and J by 2 bases, leaving 9 bases between them. There are 13 residues in the CDR3.

This clonotype was counted between two and nine times. The CDR3 loop is CASRQRGLSTDTQYF. In DNA form, the CDR3 reads TGCGCCAGCCGTCAACGGGGGCTTAGCACAGATACGCAGTATTTT. The chain joins TRBV10-2 to TRBJ2-3, with D tentatively TRBD1 or TRBD2 (6 bases each). CDR3 length equals 15 residues. Germline V gene data show CDR1 as WSHSY and CDR2 as SAAADI. Trimming pared 8 bases from V and 0 bases from J, leaving 15 bases between.